This T cell receptor beta chain was obtained from a study of blood T cell repertoires in COVID-19. Method: immunoSEQ multiplex PCR; TCRdb's copy keeps in-frame clones and lacks some. Of hundreds of thousands of clones in the sample, about 81% are singletons; the top ten hold 9.5% to 15%. With 3 bases removed from V and 7 bases from J, the gap between germline ends came to 7 bases. This CDR3 is built from 12 residues. This clone was detected only a few times. The chain has TRBV12-3 or TRBV12-4 and TRBJ1-5, with D uncertain. Sequencing input: peripheral blood. The sequence was collected from a woman in her fifties or sixties with active or convalescent COVID-19. CDR3 loop: CASSFMGQPQHF. The CDR3 DNA follows: TGTGCCAGCAGTTTCATGGGCCAGCCCCAGCATTTT.